Below, one T cell receptor (beta chain) is given with its context. The germline V gene has CDR1 LGHDT and CDR2 YNNKEL (reference sequence). Trimming at V came to 5 bases and at J to 5 bases, leaving 2 bases not matched to a gene. The CDR3 covers 12 residues. This specimen comes from a study of blood T cell repertoires in COVID-19. Study-wide background: The United States, Italy and Spain supplied acute and convalescent COVID-19 samples.

Sequenced by immunoSEQ multiplex PCR; TCRdb stores in-frame clones only, minus some. The repertoire holds some 150,000 clones, with more than 70% as singletons. The rearrangement joins TRBV3-1 (or the pseudogene TRBV3-2) to TRBJ1-1; 7 bases line up with TRBD1. The sample consisted of peripheral blood. The receptor was isolated from a man aged 60 to 69 with acute or convalescent COVID-19. DNA for the CDR3: TGTGCCAGCAGCAGGACAGGAACTGAAGCTTTCTTT. Translation gives CASSRTGTEAFF.